This T cell receptor beta chain was found in a study of blood T cell repertoires in COVID-19. Study as a whole: Nucleic acid was either cDNA or gDNA, and it came from T cells, B-cell-depleted T cells, or PBMCs.

Here immunoSEQ multiplex PCR was the method, and the copy in TCRdb shows in-frame clones only, minus some. The sample contains approximately 84,000 clones, over 80% of which appear only once. Germline loops: CDR1 LNHDA, CDR2 SQIVND (reference sequence). Trimming shortened V by 0 bases and J by 5 bases, and 11 bases separated the two germline ends. The CDR3 is 14 amino acids. The sequence was obtained from an elderly woman with acute or convalescent COVID-19. This chain joins TRBV19 and TRBJ2-7; TRBD2 might be the D (6 bases). The sample was peripheral blood. CDR3 sequence reads: CASSIEGGLHEQYF. Here the CDR3 DNA reads TGTGCCAGTAGTATAGAAGGAGGGTTACACGAGCAGTACTTC.